The 23 T cell receptor beta chains below come from one sample, sequenced in a study of blood T cell repertoires in COVID-19. Clones were read by immunoSEQ multiplex PCR, and TCRdb kept only the in-frame ones, dropping some. The profile shows tens of thousands of clones, more than 75% of them singletons. The source material was peripheral blood. These receptors came from a man in his fifties or sixties with active or convalescent COVID-19.

The chain is built from TRBV6-6 and TRBJ2-3; the match to TRBD1 covers 9 bases. V was pared by 4 bases and J by 7 bases, with 3 bases of the junction left unmatched. This CDR3 region has 13 residues. In germline, CDR1 is MNHNY, CDR2 SVGAGI (reference sequence). The CDR3 loop is CASSSTGGHTQYF. Here the CDR3 DNA reads TGTGCCAGCAGTTCGACAGGGGGACATACGCAGTATTTT.

A single count supports this clone. The chain couples TRBV24-1 to TRBJ1-2; 7 bases map to TRBD1. There are 13 residues in the CDR3. Germline CDR1 and CDR2: KGHDR and SFDVKD. The V and J ends lost 6 bases and 4 bases, in that order; junction bases with no gene match: 4. The CDR3, as DNA: TGTGCCACCAGTACCGGGACAGTCTATGGCTACACCTTC. Amino acids: CATSTGTVYGYTF.

The chain uses TRBV6-6 and TRBJ2-7; possibly TRBD2 for D (6 bases). Trimming pared 7 bases from V and 6 bases from J, leaving 22 bases between. Germline V gene sequence: CDR1 MNHNY, CDR2 SVGAGI (reference sequence). This CDR3 comprises 15 residues. The chain's CDR3 is CASNAFSGGRGEQYF. CDR3 DNA sequence: TGTGCCAGCAATGCCTTTAGCGGAGGGCGGGGCGAGCAGTACTTC.

This clone was observed a few times. The V call is TRBV4-3, the J call TRBJ2-1, with 9 bases aligning to TRBD1. V lost 1 base, J lost 4 bases, and 5 bases stayed unmatched. This CDR3 is 16 amino acids long. CDR1 and CDR2 from the germline V gene are LGHNA and YSLEER. This CDR3 reads CASSQVMDRGYNEQFF. CDR3 nucleotides: TGCGCCAGCAGCCAAGTCATGGACAGGGGTTACAATGAGCAGTTCTTC.

V is TRBV28 and J is TRBJ1-1; possible D gene TRBD1, 5 bases. The CDR3 is 13 residues long. CDR1 and CDR2 (germline): MDHEN, SYDVKM. V shed 3 bases and J shed 3 bases, with 8 bases lying between them. The DNA of the CDR3 is TGTGCCAGCAGTTTTGACAGATACACTGAAGCTTTCTTT. The encoded protein is CASSFDRYTEAFF.

This chain links TRBV7-3 with TRBJ1-1, with TRBD1 identical over 7 bases. The CDR3 is 14 residues long. The junction had 3 bases not matched to a gene; V was cut back by 3 bases and J by 2 bases. Germline CDR1 and CDR2: SGHTA and FQGTGA. The CDR3 bases are TGTGCCAGCAGCTTCGAGGGGGCTAACACTGAAGCTTTCTTT. It codes for CASSFEGANTEAFF.

The V gene is TRBV29-1, the J gene TRBJ2-6; 10 bases align to TRBD2. CDR3 length: 16 residues. The junction had 8 bases not matched to a gene; V was cut back by 5 bases and J by 4 bases. Per germline, CDR1 SQVTM and CDR2 ANQGSEA. The CDR3 bases are TGCAGCGTTTATATTAGCGGGGGGTCCGGGGCCAACGTCCTGACTTTC. The encoded protein is CSVYISGGSGANVLTF.

The chain employs TRBV10-3 and TRBJ1-2, with D unresolved. In germline, CDR1 is ENHRY, CDR2 SYGVKD. The V end was cut by 5 bases, the J end by 8 bases, with 27 bases between. The CDR3 runs to 17 residues. CDR3 sequence reads: CAISIGSPRSDYGGYTF. The DNA for the CDR3 is TGTGCCATCAGTATTGGCAGCCCGCGCTCCGACTATGGGGGCTACACCTTC.

The chain combines TRBV19 with TRBJ1-4, with TRBD1 matching 7 bases. V lost 7 bases to trimming and J lost 6 bases; unmatched junction nucleotides: 8. The germline gives CDR1 LNHDA, CDR2 SQIVND (reference sequence). The CDR3 has 14 amino acids. As DNA, the CDR3 is TGTGCCAGTAACCAAAGACAGGGACATGAAAAACTGTTTTTT. It translates to CASNQRQGHEKLFF.

The V call is TRBV5-5, the J call TRBJ2-4; the D gene is possibly TRBD2 (5 bases). CDR1 is SGHKS and CDR2 is YYEKEE in the germline V gene (reference sequence). Trimming cost V 3 bases and J 7 bases, with 14 bases left between them. The CDR3 is 14 residues long. In DNA, the CDR3 is TGTGCCAGCAGCTCCGACGGGGATAGGAACATTCAGTACTTC. The encoded protein is CASSSDGDRNIQYF.

This chain uses TRBV6-5 with TRBJ1-5, with D unclear. The CDR3 contains 13 residues. Trimming pared 8 bases from V and 7 bases from J, leaving 15 bases between. Germline V gene lookup returns CDR1 MNHEY and CDR2 SVGAGI. This CDR3 reads CASSPVRIQPQHF. The DNA for the CDR3 is TGTGCCAGCTCCCCCGTGAGGATCCAGCCCCAGCATTTT.

The J gene is TRBJ1-2, the V gene TRBV2; D might be TRBD1 (6 bases). CDR1 and CDR2 from the germline V gene are SNHLY and FYNNEI. The V gene lost 4 bases and the J gene lost 4 bases, with 13 bases spanning the gap. The CDR3 contains 14 residues. For the CDR3, the DNA is TGTGCCAGCAGTGTATACCGGGACATCTATGGCTACACCTTC. Its translation: CASSVYRDIYGYTF.

This chain links TRBV5-1 with TRBJ2-1; 7 bases align to TRBD1. The CDR3 is 15 amino acids. J was trimmed by 2 bases and V by 5 bases; bases with no gene match: 7. CDR1 SGHRS and CDR2 YFSETQ come from the germline V gene. In DNA, the CDR3 is TGCGCCAGCAGATACGGGACAGCGACCTACAATGAGCAGTTCTTC. This encodes CASRYGTATYNEQFF.

This clone has only one observation. In nucleotides, the CDR3 is TGTGCCACCAGTGATCCCGGGACTAGCGGGGGTAGCTCCTACAATGAGCAGTTCTTC. Its protein product is CATSDPGTSGGSSYNEQFF. The chain employs TRBV24-1 and TRBJ2-1; 14 bases fit TRBD2. Germline V lookup: CDR1 KGHDR, CDR2 SFDVKD. This CDR3 is built from 19 residues. The V and J ends lost 3 bases and 0 bases, in that order; junction bases with no gene match: 6.

The chain uses TRBV19 and TRBJ1-6; TRBD1 might be the D (6 bases). The CDR3 runs to 15 residues. Germline-derived CDR1 and CDR2 are LNHDA and SQIVND (reference sequence). Trimming cost V 8 bases and J 3 bases, with 14 bases left between them. CDR3 DNA sequence: TGTGCCAGTCAACCCGGACAGATCTATAATTCACCCCTCCACTTT. Amino acid sequence: CASQPGQIYNSPLHF.

This clone has just one count. The CDR3 loop reads CASSTGEGHFNSPLHF. The DNA of the CDR3 is TGTGCCAGCAGCACCGGCGAAGGACATTTTAATTCACCCCTCCACTTT. The chain employs TRBV9 and TRBJ1-6; TRBD1 is a possible D gene (5 bases). V was shortened by 4 bases and J by 6 bases, with 17 bases between the two germline ends. The CDR3 extends over 16 amino acids. Germline values: CDR1 SGDLS, CDR2 YYNGEE.

CDR3 in DNA: TGTGCCAGCAGCGCGACAGGGGGATCACCCCTCCACTTT. This encodes CASSATGGSPLHF. The gene calls are TRBV9 and TRBJ1-6, with 9 bases aligning to TRBD1. Germline V gives CDR1 SGDLS, CDR2 YYNGEE. After removal of 3 bases from V and 10 bases from J, the junction contained 2 bases not matched to a gene. The CDR3 totals 13 residues. Together with reference TRBV9 and TRBJ1-6, the CDR3 gives the full variable domain: DSGVTQTPKHLITATGQRVTLRCSPRSGDLSVYWYQQSLDQGLQFLIQYYNGEERAKGNILERFSAQQFPDLHSELNLSSLELGDSALYFCASSATGGSPLHFGNGTRLTVT.

V and J are TRBV19 and TRBJ1-2, with 7 bases lining up with TRBD1. Germline V gene lookup returns CDR1 LNHDA and CDR2 SQIVND (reference sequence). V lost 5 bases, J lost 14 bases, and 8 bases stayed unmatched. This CDR3 has 11 residues. CDR3 protein: CASSPGQLKTF. CDR3 DNA: TGTGCCAGTAGTCCGGGACAGCTTAAAACCTTC.

This chain links TRBV19 with TRBJ2-5; perhaps TRBD2 as D (5 bases). This CDR3 region has 14 residues. Germline V lookup: CDR1 LNHDA, CDR2 SQIVND (reference sequence). Trimming removed 4 bases at V and 1 base at J, with 10 bases between. The chain's CDR3 is CASSKRVSQETQYF. CDR3 coding DNA: TGTGCCAGTAGTAAGAGGGTGAGCCAAGAGACCCAGTACTTC.

The chain joins TRBV7-9 to TRBJ1-4; 7 nucleotides line up with TRBD1. Germline trimming cut 5 bases from V and 6 bases from J; bases unmatched to any gene: 9. Germline V gene sequence: CDR1 SEHNR, CDR2 FQNEAQ (reference sequence). CDR3 length equals 15 residues. CDR3 amino acids: CASSPFRDRDEKLFF. The CDR3, as DNA: TGTGCCAGCAGCCCGTTCCGGGACAGAGATGAAAAACTGTTTTTT. Drawing the rest from reference TRBV7-9 and TRBJ1-4, the complete variable domain is DTGVSQNPRHKITKRGQNVTFRCDPISEHNRLYWYRQTLGQGPEFLTYFQNEAQLEKSRLLSDRFSAERPKGSFSTLEIQRTEQGDSAMYLCASSPFRDRDEKLFFGSGTQLSVL.

The V call is TRBV6-5, the J call TRBJ2-1; 9 bases agree with TRBD2. The CDR3 runs 15 residues. The J segment lost 6 bases and the V segment lost 10 bases, leaving 13 bases of the junction unmatched. The germline V gene encodes CDR1 MNHEY and CDR2 SVGAGI. The CDR3 region has the DNA TGTGCCACAACCTCAGGCGGGGGGGATGGCAATGAGCAGTTCTTC. The encoded protein is CATTSGGGDGNEQFF.

The rearrangement uses TRBV7-9 and TRBJ1-1; 9 bases fit TRBD1. This CDR3 spans 17 amino acids. J gave up 4 bases and V 6 bases, and 15 bases lay outside the gene matches. Germline lookup yields CDR1 SEHNR and CDR2 FQNEAQ (reference sequence). In DNA, the CDR3 is TGTGCCAGCAGAGGGTGGGACAGGGAATTTATTTTCACTGAAGCTTTCTTT. Translated: CASRGWDREFIFTEAFF.

The V gene is TRBV3-1 (or the pseudogene TRBV3-2), the J gene TRBJ2-5, with 10 bases fitting TRBD2. This CDR3 is built from 16 residues. V shed 2 bases and J 3 bases; nucleotides not matched to a gene: 6. Germline values: CDR1 LGHDT, CDR2 YNNKEL (reference sequence). CDR3 in DNA: TGTGCCAGCAGCCAAAAGACTAGCGGGTGGAAAGAGACCCAGTACTTC. Its translation: CASSQKTSGWKETQYF.